The 27 T cell receptor beta chains given below trace back to one sample, sequenced in a study of T cells in Graves' hyperthyroidism and ophthalmopathy. Template material for amplifying TCR beta CDR3 regions consisted of RNA transcripts. First-round RT-PCR of the TCR CDR3 relied on the HTBI primer set. TCRdb reprocessed the multiplex PCR reads with MiXCR, giving one entry per CDR3 protein. This sample has hundreds of thousands of distinct CDR3 sequences; about a fifth occur once, and the top ten carry under 35%. Sequenced material: blood. All receptors come from a young man with Graves' ophthalmopathy.

The genes are TRBV18 and TRBJ2-7; tentatively, D is TRBD2 (6 bases). The CDR3 runs to 13 residues. Trimming shortened V by 3 bases and J by 4 bases, and 10 bases separated the two germline ends. Germline lookup yields CDR1 KGHSH and CDR2 LQKENI. CDR3 sequence: CASSPPGEYEQYF. The CDR3 DNA is TGTGCCAGCTCACCTCCGGGGGAGTACGAGCAGTACTTC. The full variable domain, completed using reference TRBV18 and TRBJ2-7, is NAGVMQNPRHLVRRRGQEARLRCSPMKGHSHVYWYRQLPEEGLKFMVYLQKENIIDESGMPKERFSAEFPKEGPSILRIQQVVRGDSAAYFCASSPPGEYEQYFGPGTRLTVT.

A few counts support this clonotype. This rearrangement joins TRBV30 to TRBJ2-7; a possible D gene is TRBD1 (5 bases). The CDR3 has 14 residues. The germline gives CDR1 GTSNPN, CDR2 SVGIG (reference sequence). Trimming cost V 5 bases and J 3 bases, with 17 bases left between them. The CDR3 DNA is TGTGCCTGGGCCTCAGGGCCCCTCCGCTACGAGCAGTACTTC. It yields the protein CAWASGPLRYEQYF.

This clonotype was seen a few times. V is TRBV28 and J is TRBJ2-1, with 7 bases lining up with TRBD2. The J segment lost 6 bases and the V segment lost 3 bases, leaving 5 bases of the junction unmatched. Per germline, CDR1 MDHEN and CDR2 SYDVKM. The CDR3 runs to 14 residues. The CDR3 protein is CASSLLREINEQFF. The CDR3, as DNA: TGTGCCAGCAGTTTGTTGCGGGAGATCAATGAGCAGTTCTTC. Full variable domain (missing parts from reference TRBV28 and TRBJ2-1): DVKVTQSSRYLVKRTGEKVFLECVQDMDHENMFWYRQDPGLGLRLIYFSYDVKMKEKGDIPEGYSVSREKKERFSLILESASTNQTSMYLCASSLLREINEQFFGPGTRLTVL.

This clonotype was seen many times. V and J are TRBV11-2 and TRBJ2-3, with TRBD2 as a possible D gene (6 bases). CDR3 length equals 16 residues. Germline V gene sequence: CDR1 SGHAT, CDR2 FQNNGV. V lost 2 bases and J 4 bases, leaving 16 bases between the germline ends. CDR3 DNA: TGTGCCAGCAGCTTACATCGTTGGCTAGCGCCAGATACGCAGTATTTT. Its translation is CASSLHRWLAPDTQYF.

This clonotype was observed at least ten times. The chain couples TRBV5-1 to TRBJ2-5; TRBD2 agrees at 10 bases. V lost 4 bases to trimming and J lost 1 base; unmatched junction nucleotides: 7. Germline V gene lookup returns CDR1 SGHRS and CDR2 YFSETQ. The CDR3 extends over 16 amino acids. In nucleotides, the CDR3 is TGCGCCAGCAGCGTTTACGGGACTAGCGCCCAAGAGACCCAGTACTTC. As protein: CASSVYGTSAQETQYF.

This clonotype was counted many times. The chain is built from TRBV3-1 and TRBJ1-2; D is unresolved. The CDR3 is made up of 14 amino acids. Germline V gene lookup returns CDR1 LGHDT and CDR2 YNNKEL (reference sequence). Trimming cost V 2 bases and J 8 bases, with 15 bases left between them. The CDR3 coding sequence is TGTGCCAGCAGCCAACTGACAAGGAACTTCGGCTACACCTTC. Protein sequence: CASSQLTRNFGYTF.

The V gene is TRBV7-9, the J gene TRBJ2-5; TRBD1 matches at 8 bases. The CDR3 extends over 17 amino acids. Germline CDR1 and CDR2: SEHNR and FQNEAQ (reference sequence). The V gene end was trimmed by 7 bases and the J gene end by 4 bases; junction bases not matched to a gene: 17. The CDR3 DNA reads as TGTGCCAGCAACCCCTTAGGGACAGGATTTGGTGGAGAGACCCAGTACTTC. As protein: CASNPLGTGFGGETQYF.

The genes are TRBV27 and TRBJ2-1; TRBD1 agrees at 7 bases. Germline lookup yields CDR1 MNHEY and CDR2 SMNVEV (reference sequence). V gave up 5 bases and J gave up 0 bases; unmatched junction bases: 10. CDR3 length: 17 residues. CDR3 loop: CASSLSQGDVSYNEQFF. The CDR3 region has the DNA TGTGCCAGCAGTCTCTCCCAGGGGGACGTCTCCTACAATGAGCAGTTCTTC.

This clonotype has at least ten counts. V is TRBV28 and J is TRBJ1-2; no clear D. V shed 2 bases and J shed 7 bases, with 8 bases lying between them. Germline V lookup: CDR1 MDHEN, CDR2 SYDVKM. This CDR3 spans 12 amino acids. The CDR3 DNA follows: TGTGCCAGCAGTTTAGGAGGTTTTGGCTACACCTTC. It codes for CASSLGGFGYTF.

This chain connects TRBV11-2 to TRBJ1-2; the D gene is possibly TRBD1 (6 bases). CDR3 length equals 15 residues. V dropped 5 bases and J dropped 2 bases, with 15 bases sitting between them. In germline, CDR1 is SGHAT, CDR2 FQNNGV. The CDR3 nucleotides read TGTGCCAGCAGCGCCAGGGGCACCCTCAACTATGGCTACACCTTC. It encodes CASSARGTLNYGYTF.

This clonotype was detected only a few times. The rearrangement joins TRBV12-3 or TRBV12-4 to TRBJ1-2; 10 bases line up with TRBD1. The CDR3 spans 14 residues. Trimming removed 6 bases from V and 5 bases from J; junction bases left unmatched: 6. The CDR3 loop reads CASRLGTGAYGYTF. The CDR3, as DNA: TGTGCCAGCAGACTCGGGACAGGGGCGTATGGCTACACCTTC.

V is TRBV12-3 or TRBV12-4 and J is TRBJ1-5; D not certain. V was clipped by 6 bases and J by 7 bases, with 19 bases between them. The CDR3 is 15 amino acids. The CDR3 DNA follows: TGTGCCAGCAGACAAGACACATCGGAATGGCAGCCCCAGCATTTT. It codes for CASRQDTSEWQPQHF.

This chain links TRBV12-3 or TRBV12-4 with TRBJ1-4; TRBD1 matches 9 bases. Germline trimming cut 7 bases from V and 6 bases from J; bases unmatched to any gene: 15. This CDR3 spans 17 amino acids. CDR3 sequence reads: CASNSGQGKTGDEKLFF. In DNA form, the CDR3 reads TGTGCCAGCAACAGCGGACAGGGGAAGACTGGTGATGAAAAACTGTTTTTT.

CDR3 DNA: TGTGCCAGCAAACTGCAATCGGGGGGAGGAAACACCTACGAGCAGTACTTC. Translating it yields CASKLQSGGGNTYEQYF. The genes are TRBV28 and TRBJ2-7; 7 nucleotides line up with TRBD2. Germline trimming cut 7 bases from V and 2 bases from J; bases unmatched to any gene: 17. This CDR3 spans 17 amino acids. Germline V lookup: CDR1 MDHEN, CDR2 SYDVKM. The complete variable domain, with remaining parts taken from reference TRBV28 and TRBJ2-7, reads DVKVTQSSRYLVKRTGEKVFLECVQDMDHENMFWYRQDPGLGLRLIYFSYDVKMKEKGDIPEGYSVSREKKERFSLILESASTNQTSMYLCASKLQSGGGNTYEQYFGPGTRLTVT.

This clonotype has at least ten counts. CDR3 bases: TGCAGTGCTAGAGCGAAGCGGAGCCCATTTAATGAGCAGTTCTTC. As protein: CSARAKRSPFNEQFF. The rearrangement links TRBV20-1 to TRBJ2-1, with a possible D match to TRBD2 (5 bases). Trimming pared 1 base from V and 7 bases from J, leaving 17 bases between. CDR3 size: 15 residues. Looked up from germline, CDR1 is DFQATT and CDR2 is SNEGSKA (reference sequence).

A note on this clonotype: Given a much more abundant clone one base away, this may be a read error. This chain connects TRBV18 to TRBJ2-1; D might be TRBD2 (7 bases). The germline CDR1 and CDR2 sequences are KGHSH and LQKENI. The V end was cut by 5 bases, the J end by 4 bases, with 18 bases between. This CDR3 contains 16 residues. CDR3 protein: CASSSRGASGYNEQFF. The CDR3 DNA reads TGTGCCAGCTCATCTAGGGGGGCTAGCGGTTACAATGAGCAGTTCTTC. Full variable domain (rest looked up from reference TRBV18 and TRBJ2-1): NAGVMQNPRHLVRRRGQEARLRCSPMKGHSHVYWYRQLPEEGLKFMVYLQKENIIDESGMPKERFSAEFPKEGPSILRIQQVVRGDSAAYFCASSSRGASGYNEQFFGPGTRLTVL.

CDR3 nucleotide sequence: TGTGCCAGTAGCGGCCTACAGGGGCCGGGGACTGAAGCTTTCTTT. Encoded protein: CASSGLQGPGTEAFF. The chain uses TRBV7-2 and TRBJ1-1; 7 bases align to TRBD1. Germline CDR1 reads SGHTA; CDR2 reads FQGNSA. The junction had 15 bases not matched to a gene; V was cut back by 9 bases and J by 5 bases. The CDR3 loop spans 15 amino acids.

This clonotype was seen only a few times. This chain uses TRBV30 with TRBJ2-2; D possibly corresponds to TRBD1 (5 bases). V was cut by 0 bases and J by 7 bases, with 6 bases left in between. This CDR3 contains 12 residues. Germline CDR1 reads GTSNPN; CDR2 reads SVGIG (reference sequence). This CDR3 reads CAWSVTVGELFF. CDR3 nucleotide sequence: TGTGCCTGGAGTGTGACAGTCGGGGAGCTGTTTTTT.

This clonotype was seen a few times. The chain couples TRBV20-1 to TRBJ1-1; TRBD1 aligns across 8 bases. This CDR3 has 15 residues. Germline assignment: CDR1 DFQATT and CDR2 SNEGSKA (reference sequence). The V and J ends lost 6 bases and 0 bases, in that order; junction bases with no gene match: 9. The CDR3 spells CSAKTGEVMNTEAFF. The CDR3 nucleotides are TGCAGTGCCAAGACAGGGGAGGTTATGAACACTGAAGCTTTCTTT.

As concerns this clonotype: It may be a read error: a sequence one base away is much more abundant. This sequence joins TRBV30 and TRBJ2-7; tentatively, D is TRBD1 (5 bases). The CDR3 contains 13 residues. CDR1 and CDR2 (germline): GTSNPN, SVGIG (reference sequence). The CDR3 loop reads CAWSNRQPYEQCF. As DNA, the CDR3 is TGTGCCTGGAGTAACAGACAGCCCTACGAGCAGTGCTTC.

This chain joins TRBV9 and TRBJ2-7; 8 bases align to TRBD1. The CDR3 extends over 15 amino acids. With 0 bases clipped from V and 5 bases from J, the junction kept 7 bases outside the gene matches. Germline V CDR1 and CDR2: SGDLS, YYNGEE. The CDR3 here is CASSVEGQGAHEQYF. CDR3 DNA: TGTGCCAGCAGCGTAGAAGGGCAGGGGGCCCACGAGCAGTACTTC.

The chain employs TRBV10-3 and TRBJ1-1; a weak D match, TRBD1 (6 bases). The CDR3 has 12 amino acids. Germline CDR1 and CDR2: ENHRY and SYGVKD. Trimming shortened V by 6 bases and J by 8 bases, and 13 bases separated the two germline ends. CDR3 DNA sequence: TGTGCCATCAGGGACAGTGCCCGAGAAGCTTTCTTT. Translation gives CAIRDSAREAFF.

In this sample, this clonotype turned up a few times. The chain combines TRBV27 with TRBJ2-5; 9 nucleotides line up with TRBD1. V was pared by 1 base and J by 4 bases, with 7 bases of the junction left unmatched. Germline CDR1 reads MNHEY; CDR2 reads SMNVEV (reference sequence). There are 16 residues in the CDR3. The CDR3 loop is CASSLLGGQGTETQYF. CDR3 nucleotides: TGTGCCAGCAGTTTATTAGGGGGACAGGGAACAGAGACCCAGTACTTC.

The CDR3 region is CASSPKGQRAPYEQYF. The CDR3 region has the DNA TGTGCCAGCAGCCCCAAGGGTCAGCGCGCCCCATACGAGCAGTACTTC. V and J are TRBV7-9 and TRBJ2-7; D unclear. The CDR3 runs 16 residues. Germline assignment: CDR1 SEHNR and CDR2 FQNEAQ (reference sequence). V was pared by 5 bases and J by 4 bases, with 21 bases between.

This chain uses TRBV28 with TRBJ2-5, with TRBD2 matching over 10 bases. The germline V gene encodes CDR1 MDHEN and CDR2 SYDVKM. The V segment lost 6 bases and the J segment 2 bases; nucleotides outside the gene matches: 6. The CDR3 has 15 amino acids. CDR3 DNA: TGTGCCAGCAGGGACGGGACTAGCGCACAAGAGACCCAGTACTTC. It is translated as CASRDGTSAQETQYF.

The genes are TRBV6-5 and TRBJ2-7, with D possibly being TRBD2 (5 bases). CDR1 and CDR2 (germline): MNHEY, SVGAGI. The CDR3 is made up of 15 amino acids. Trimming stripped 0 bases from V and 3 bases from J, with 12 bases between. Here the CDR3 DNA reads TGTGCCAGCAGTTACTCGAGGGCCCTCGACTACGAGCAGTACTTC. It encodes CASSYSRALDYEQYF.

The chain joins TRBV29-1 to TRBJ1-1; D is possibly TRBD1 (6 bases). The CDR3 totals 14 residues. Per the germline V gene, CDR1 is SQVTM and CDR2 is ANQGSEA. The V end was cut by 7 bases, the J end by 0 bases, with 15 bases between. The DNA for the CDR3 is TGCAGCGCACGACCACAGGGTATGAACACTGAAGCTTTCTTT. Encoded protein: CSARPQGMNTEAFF.